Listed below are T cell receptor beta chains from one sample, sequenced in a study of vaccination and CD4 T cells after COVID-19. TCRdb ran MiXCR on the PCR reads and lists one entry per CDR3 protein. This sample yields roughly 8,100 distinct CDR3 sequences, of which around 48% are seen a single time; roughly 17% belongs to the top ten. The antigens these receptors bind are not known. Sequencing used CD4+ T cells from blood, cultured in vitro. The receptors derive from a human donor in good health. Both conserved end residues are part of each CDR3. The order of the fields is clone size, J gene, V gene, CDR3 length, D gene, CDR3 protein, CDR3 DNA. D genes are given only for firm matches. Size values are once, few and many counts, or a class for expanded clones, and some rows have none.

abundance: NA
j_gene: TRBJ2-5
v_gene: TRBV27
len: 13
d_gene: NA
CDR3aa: CASSRRVLETQYF
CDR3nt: TGTGCCAGCAGCCGGAGGGTTTTGGAGACCCAGTACTTC

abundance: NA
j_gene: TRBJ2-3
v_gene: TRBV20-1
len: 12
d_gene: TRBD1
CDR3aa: CSAREQGAKQYF
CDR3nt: TGCAGTGCTAGAGAACAGGGGGCGAAGCAGTATTTT

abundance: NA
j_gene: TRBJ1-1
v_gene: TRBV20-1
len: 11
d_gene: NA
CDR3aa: CSARGQTSAFF
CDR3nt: TGCAGTGCTAGAGGACAGACATCAGCTTTCTTT

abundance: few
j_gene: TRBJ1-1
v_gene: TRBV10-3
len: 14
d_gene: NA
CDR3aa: CAIREGRVNTEAFF
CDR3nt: TGTGCCATCAGGGAGGGGCGCGTGAACACTGAAGCTTTCTTT

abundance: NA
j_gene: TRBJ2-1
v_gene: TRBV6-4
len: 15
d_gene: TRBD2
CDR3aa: CASRGSAGAYNEQFF
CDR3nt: TGTGCCAGCAGAGGATCAGCGGGGGCCTACAATGAGCAGTTCTTC

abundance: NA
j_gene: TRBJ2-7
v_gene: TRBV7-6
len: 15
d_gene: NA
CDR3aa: CASSPQGGGNYEQYF
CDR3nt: TGTGCCAGCAGCCCTCAGGGCGGAGGGAACTACGAGCAGTACTTC

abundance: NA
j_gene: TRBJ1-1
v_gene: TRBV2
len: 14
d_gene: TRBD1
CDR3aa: CASSSRQGYTEAFF
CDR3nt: TGTGCCAGCAGTAGTCGACAGGGTTACACTGAAGCTTTCTTT

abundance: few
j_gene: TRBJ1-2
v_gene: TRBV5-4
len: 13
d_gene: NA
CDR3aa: CASSDDGYYGYTF
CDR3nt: TGTGCCAGCAGCGACGACGGTTACTATGGCTACACCTTC

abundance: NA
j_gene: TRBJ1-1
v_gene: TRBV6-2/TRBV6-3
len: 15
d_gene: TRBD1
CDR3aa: CASSPLDRGRSEAFF
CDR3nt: TGTGCCAGCAGTCCCCTCGACAGGGGGAGGTCTGAAGCTTTCTTT

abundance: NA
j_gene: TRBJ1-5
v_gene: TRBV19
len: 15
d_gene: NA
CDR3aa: CASSGGAASNQPQHF
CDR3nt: TGTGCCAGTAGTGGCGGGGCCGCCAGCAATCAGCCCCAGCATTTT

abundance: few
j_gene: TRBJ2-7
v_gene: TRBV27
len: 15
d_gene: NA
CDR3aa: CASSLSWTDTYEQYF
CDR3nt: TGTGCCAGCAGTTTATCCTGGACGGACACCTACGAGCAGTACTTC

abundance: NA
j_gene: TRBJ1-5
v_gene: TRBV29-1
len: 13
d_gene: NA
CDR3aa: CSVGENSNQPQHF
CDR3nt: TGCAGCGTTGGAGAAAATAGCAATCAGCCCCAGCATTTT

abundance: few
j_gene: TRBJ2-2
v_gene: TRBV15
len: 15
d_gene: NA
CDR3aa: CATSGFSGSTGELFF
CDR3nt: TGTGCCACCAGCGGGTTTTCGGGAAGTACCGGGGAGCTGTTTTTT

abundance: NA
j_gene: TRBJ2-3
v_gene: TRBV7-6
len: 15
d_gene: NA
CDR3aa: CASSLELGGTDTQYF
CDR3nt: TGTGCCAGCAGCTTAGAGTTGGGCGGCACAGATACGCAGTATTTT

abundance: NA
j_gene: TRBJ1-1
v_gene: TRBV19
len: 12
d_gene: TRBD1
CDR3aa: CASHGTGTEAFF
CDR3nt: TGTGCCAGTCATGGGACAGGCACTGAAGCTTTCTTT

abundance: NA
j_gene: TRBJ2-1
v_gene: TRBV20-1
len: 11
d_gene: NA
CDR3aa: CSARVMYEQFF
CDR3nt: TGCAGTGCTAGAGTCATGTATGAGCAGTTCTTC

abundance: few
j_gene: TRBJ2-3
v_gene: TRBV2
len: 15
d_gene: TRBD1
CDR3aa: CASSALDRGRDTQYF
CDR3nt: TGTGCCAGCAGCGCCCTGGACAGGGGGCGGGATACGCAGTATTTT

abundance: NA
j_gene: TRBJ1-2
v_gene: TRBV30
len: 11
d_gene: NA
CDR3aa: CAWSAIYGYTF
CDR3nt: TGTGCCTGGAGTGCGATCTATGGCTACACCTTC

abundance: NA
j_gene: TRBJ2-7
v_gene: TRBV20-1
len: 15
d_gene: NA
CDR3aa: CSAKEGVPSYYEQYF
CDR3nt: TGCAGTGCTAAGGAAGGAGTACCCTCTTACTACGAGCAGTACTTC

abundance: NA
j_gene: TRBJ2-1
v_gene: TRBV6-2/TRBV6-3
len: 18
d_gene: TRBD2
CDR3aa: CASRLAGGSWDSYNEQFF
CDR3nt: TGTGCCAGCAGGCTAGCGGGGGGCAGCTGGGACTCCTACAATGAGCAGTTCTTC

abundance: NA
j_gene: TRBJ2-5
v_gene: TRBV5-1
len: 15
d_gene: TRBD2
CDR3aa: CASSLLAGGPETQYF
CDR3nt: TGCGCCAGCAGCTTACTAGCGGGAGGGCCGGAGACCCAGTACTTC

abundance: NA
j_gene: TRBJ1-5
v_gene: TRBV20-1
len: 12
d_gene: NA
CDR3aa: CSASPNNQPQHF
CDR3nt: TGCAGTGCGTCCCCTAACAATCAGCCCCAGCATTTT

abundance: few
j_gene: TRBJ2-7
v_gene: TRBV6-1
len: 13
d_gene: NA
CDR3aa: CASRSTATYEQYF
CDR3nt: TGTGCCAGCAGGTCCACAGCCACCTACGAGCAGTACTTC

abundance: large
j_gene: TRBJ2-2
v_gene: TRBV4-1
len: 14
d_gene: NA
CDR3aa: CASSQDQGTGELFF
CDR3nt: TGCGCCAGCAGCCAAGATCAGGGGACCGGGGAGCTGTTTTTT

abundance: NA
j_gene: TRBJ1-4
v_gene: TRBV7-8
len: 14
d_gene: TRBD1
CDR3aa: CASTKGAGNEKLFF
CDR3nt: TGTGCCAGCACCAAGGGGGCGGGTAATGAAAAACTGTTTTTT

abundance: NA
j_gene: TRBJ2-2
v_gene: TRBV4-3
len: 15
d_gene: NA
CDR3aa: CASSQVMAAAGELFF
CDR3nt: TGCGCCAGCAGCCAAGTGATGGCGGCAGCCGGGGAGTTGTTTTTT

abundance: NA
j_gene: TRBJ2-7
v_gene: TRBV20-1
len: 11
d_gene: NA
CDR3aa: CSARAVWEQYF
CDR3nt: TGCAGTGCTAGAGCGGTGTGGGAGCAGTACTTC

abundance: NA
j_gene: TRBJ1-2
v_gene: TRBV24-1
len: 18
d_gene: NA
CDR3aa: CATSDLPPDSYRNYGYTF
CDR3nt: TGTGCCACCAGTGATTTACCCCCCGACAGTTACCGAAACTATGGCTACACCTTC

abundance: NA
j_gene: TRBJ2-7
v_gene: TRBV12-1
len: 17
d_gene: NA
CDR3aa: CASSFDGNRDSVYEQYF
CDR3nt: TGTGCCAGCAGCTTCGACGGAAACCGGGACTCCGTTTACGAGCAGTACTTC

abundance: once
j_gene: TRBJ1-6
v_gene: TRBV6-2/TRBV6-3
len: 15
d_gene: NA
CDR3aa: CASRPSGGDNSPLHF
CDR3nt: TGTGCCAGCAGGCCCAGCGGGGGCGATAATTCACCCCTCCACTTT

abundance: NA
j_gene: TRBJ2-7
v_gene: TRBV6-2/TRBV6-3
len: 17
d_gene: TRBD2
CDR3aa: CASTGRLQLADSYEQYF
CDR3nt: TGTGCCAGCACCGGCCGATTGCAACTAGCGGACTCCTACGAGCAGTACTTC

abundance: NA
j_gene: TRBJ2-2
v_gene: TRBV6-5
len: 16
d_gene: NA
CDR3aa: CASSYSGGMDTGELFF
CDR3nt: TGTGCCAGCAGTTACTCTGGGGGAATGGACACCGGGGAGCTGTTTTTT

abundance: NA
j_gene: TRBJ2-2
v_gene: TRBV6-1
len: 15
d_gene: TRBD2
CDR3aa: CASSELAGVPGELFF
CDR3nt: TGTGCCAGCAGTGAACTAGCGGGGGTCCCCGGGGAGCTGTTTTTT

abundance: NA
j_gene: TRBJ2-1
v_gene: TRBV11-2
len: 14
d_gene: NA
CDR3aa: CASSLVSGYNEQFF
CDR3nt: TGTGCCAGCAGCTTAGTATCAGGTTACAATGAGCAGTTCTTC

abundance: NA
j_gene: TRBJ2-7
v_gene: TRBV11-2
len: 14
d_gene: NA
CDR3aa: CASSALRSSYEQYF
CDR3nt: TGTGCCAGCAGCGCCCTGAGGAGCTCCTACGAGCAGTACTTC

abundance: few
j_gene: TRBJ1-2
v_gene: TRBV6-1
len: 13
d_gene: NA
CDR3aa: CASSDRELYGYTF
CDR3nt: TGTGCCAGCAGTGACAGGGAGCTCTATGGCTACACCTTC

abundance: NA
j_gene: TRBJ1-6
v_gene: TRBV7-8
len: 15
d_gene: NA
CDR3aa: CASSFRWERDSPLHF
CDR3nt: TGTGCCAGCAGCTTTCGGTGGGAACGGGATTCACCCCTCCACTTT

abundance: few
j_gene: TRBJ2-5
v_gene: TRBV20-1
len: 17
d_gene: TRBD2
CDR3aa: CSARDSASGGARRTQYF
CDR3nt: TGCAGTGCTAGAGATTCGGCTAGCGGGGGGGCAAGACGGACCCAGTACTTC

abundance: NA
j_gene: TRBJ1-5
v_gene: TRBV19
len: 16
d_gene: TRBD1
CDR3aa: CASSELYRGSNQPQHF
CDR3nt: TGTGCCAGTAGTGAGCTCTACAGGGGGAGCAATCAGCCCCAGCATTTT

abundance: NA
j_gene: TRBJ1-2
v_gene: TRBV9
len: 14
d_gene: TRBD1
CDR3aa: CASSPETGPGGYTF
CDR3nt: TGTGCCAGCAGCCCAGAGACAGGGCCAGGTGGCTACACCTTC

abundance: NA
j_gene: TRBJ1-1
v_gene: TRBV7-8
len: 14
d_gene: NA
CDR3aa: CASSLVQVNSEAFF
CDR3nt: TGTGCCAGCAGCTTAGTTCAGGTTAACAGTGAAGCTTTCTTT

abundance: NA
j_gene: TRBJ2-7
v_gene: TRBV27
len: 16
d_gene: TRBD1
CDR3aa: CASSFRGQGAKTEQYF
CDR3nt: TGTGCCAGCAGTTTCCGTGGACAGGGGGCCAAAACCGAGCAGTACTTC

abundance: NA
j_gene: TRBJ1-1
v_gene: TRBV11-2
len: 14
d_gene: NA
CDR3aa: CASSLENGATEAFF
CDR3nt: TGTGCCAGCAGCTTGGAAAACGGGGCCACTGAAGCTTTCTTT

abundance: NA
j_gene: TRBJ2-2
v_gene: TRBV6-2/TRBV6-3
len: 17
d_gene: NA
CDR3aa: CASSYLLSWANTGELFF
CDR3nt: TGTGCCAGCAGTTACTTATTATCGTGGGCGAACACCGGGGAGCTGTTTTTT

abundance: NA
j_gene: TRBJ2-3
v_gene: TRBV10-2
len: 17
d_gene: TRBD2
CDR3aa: CASSESAGTSVTDTQYF
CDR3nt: TGCGCCAGCAGTGAGTCGGCCGGGACTAGCGTCACAGATACGCAGTATTTT

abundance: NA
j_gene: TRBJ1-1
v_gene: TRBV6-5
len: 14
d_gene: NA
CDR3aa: CASSYDSGNTEAFF
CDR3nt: TGTGCCAGCAGTTACGACAGCGGGAACACTGAAGCTTTCTTT

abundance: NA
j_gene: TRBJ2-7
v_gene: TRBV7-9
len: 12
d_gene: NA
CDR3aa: CASSRGSYEQYF
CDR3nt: TGTGCCAGCAGTAGGGGGTCGTACGAGCAGTACTTC

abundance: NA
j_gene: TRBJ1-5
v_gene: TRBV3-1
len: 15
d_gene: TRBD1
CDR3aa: CASSRGQGGGQPQHF
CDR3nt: TGTGCCAGCAGCCGAGGACAGGGGGGAGGACAGCCCCAGCATTTT

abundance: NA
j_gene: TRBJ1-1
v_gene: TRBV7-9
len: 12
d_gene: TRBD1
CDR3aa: CASSSDREGAFF
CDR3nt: TGTGCCAGCAGCTCCGACAGGGAGGGGGCTTTCTTT

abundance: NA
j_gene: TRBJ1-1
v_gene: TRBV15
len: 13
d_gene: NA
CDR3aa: CATSGPGSTEAFF
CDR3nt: TGTGCCACCAGCGGGCCCGGCTCCACTGAAGCTTTCTTT

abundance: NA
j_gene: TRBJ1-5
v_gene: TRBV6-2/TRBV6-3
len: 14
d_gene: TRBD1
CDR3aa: CASSRQQGNQPQHF
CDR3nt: TGTGCCAGCAGCCGTCAACAGGGGAATCAGCCCCAGCATTTT

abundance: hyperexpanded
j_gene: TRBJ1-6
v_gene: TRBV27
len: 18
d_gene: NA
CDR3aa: CASRPTRDESSYNSPLHF
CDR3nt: TGTGCCAGCAGACCCACGCGGGACGAGAGCTCCTATAATTCACCCCTCCACTTT

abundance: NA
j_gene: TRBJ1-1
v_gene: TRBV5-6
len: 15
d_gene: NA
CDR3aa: CASSLDGLGDTEAFF
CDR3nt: TGTGCCAGCAGCTTGGACGGTCTGGGGGACACTGAAGCTTTCTTT

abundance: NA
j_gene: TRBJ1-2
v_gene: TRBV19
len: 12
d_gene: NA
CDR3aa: CASGRGDYGYTF
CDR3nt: TGTGCCAGTGGCAGGGGAGACTATGGCTACACCTTC

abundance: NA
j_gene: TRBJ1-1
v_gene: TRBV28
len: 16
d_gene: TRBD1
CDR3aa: CASSRPLDRAQGEAFF
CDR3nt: TGTGCCAGCAGTCGCCCCCTAGACAGGGCCCAAGGAGAAGCTTTCTTT

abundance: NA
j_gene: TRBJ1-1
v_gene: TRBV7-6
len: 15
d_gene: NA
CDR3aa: CASSFSAGVRAEAFF
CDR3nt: TGTGCCAGCAGTTTTTCCGCAGGGGTTCGCGCTGAAGCTTTCTTT